This T cell receptor (beta chain) was captured by sequencing in a study of CD8 T cells in ankylosing spondylitis. CDR1 and CDR2 from the germline V gene are LGHDT and YNNKEL (reference sequence). V was pared by 4 bases and J by 6 bases, with 3 bases of the junction left unmatched. The CDR3 length is 14 residues. This clonotype was observed a few times. What it recognizes is unknown. Study findings and constraints: Researchers report that disease-linked clones proved CD8+ and relatively rare in peripheral blood. Roughly eight highly homologous variants made up a TCR beta motif that seemed to typify ankylosing spondylitis blood.

TCRdb called the 5' RACE reads again in MiXCR, with one record for every CDR3 protein. The profile shows hundreds of thousands of distinct CDR3 sequences, 17% of them singletons. The receptor was derived from a male donor with ankylosing spondylitis. V gene TRBV3-1 combines with J gene TRBJ1-6; 7 positions match TRBD1. The sequencing input was blood, either unsorted or a sorted T cell fraction (not recorded which). The chain's CDR3 is CASSRGQLNSPLHF. CDR3 coding DNA: TGTGCCAGCAGCCGGGGACAGCTTAATTCACCCCTCCACTTT.